The 27 T cell receptor beta chains in this list originate from one sample, sequenced in a study of regulatory dendritic cells for organ transplantation. Using immunoSEQ multiplex PCR, the repertoire was profiled, and TCRdb retains in-frame clones only, with some absent. Seen here are tens of thousands of clones, over 80% observed once, and the top ten hold approximately 0.11%. The sample taken for sequencing was naive CD8+ T cells from blood. The subset is: CD45RA+ naive T cells. These receptor sequences come from a human donor in good health.

The chain carries TRBV9 and TRBJ2-2; D assignment may be TRBD1 or TRBD2 (6 bases each). Germline assignment: CDR1 SGDLS and CDR2 YYNGEE. The CDR3 length is 14 residues. V lost 4 bases, J lost 7 bases, and 14 bases lay in between. The CDR3 nucleotides read TGTGCCAGCAGCCCGGTTCGGGGGCGCGGGGAGCTGTTTTTT. Protein sequence: CASSPVRGRGELFF.

The chain has TRBV28 and TRBJ1-1, with D perhaps TRBD1 (5 bases). This CDR3 comprises 14 residues. Germline loops: CDR1 MDHEN, CDR2 SYDVKM. Trimming pared 3 bases from V and 4 bases from J, leaving 12 bases between. The CDR3 coding sequence is TGTGCCAGCAGTTTCAGGGCGGGCGGCACTGAAGCTTTCTTT. Translation gives CASSFRAGGTEAFF.

In its sample, this clone was seen once. The chain has TRBV19 and TRBJ2-5; 9 bases map to TRBD1. Germline assignment: CDR1 LNHDA and CDR2 SQIVND (reference sequence). Unmatched junction bases numbered 9, after V lost 5 bases and J lost 5 bases. This CDR3 region has 15 residues. DNA of the CDR3: TGTGCCAGTAGTCTCCGGGACAGGGCCGGGGAGACCCAGTACTTC. Its protein product is CASSLRDRAGETQYF.

Turning to this clone: Compared with germline, one end of the junction differs, possibly owing to a read error. Different DNA sequences within this sample yield the same CDR3. The rearrangement joins TRBV13 to TRBJ1-5; unclear D gene. This CDR3 has 14 amino acids. CDR1 and CDR2 (germline): PRHDT, FYEKMQ (reference sequence). CDR3 DNA: TGTGCCAGCAGCTTATCCGCCGGCAATCAGCCTCAGCATTTT. Its protein product is CASSLSAGNQPQHF. Full variable domain (outside the CDR3, taken from reference TRBV13 and TRBJ1-5): AAGVIQSPRHLIKEKRETATLKCYPIPRHDTVYWYQQGPGQDPQFLISFYEKMQSDKGSIPDRFSAQQFSDYHSELNMSSLELGDSALYFCASSLSAGNQPQHFGDGTRLSIL.

This chain uses TRBV6-6 with TRBJ1-1, with unresolved D. Germline V gene data show CDR1 as MNHNY and CDR2 as SVGAGI (reference sequence). V was shortened by 5 bases and J by 1 base, with 11 bases between the two germline ends. This CDR3 is built from 14 residues. CDR3 loop: CASSTSPGNTEAFF. The CDR3 bases are TGTGCCAGCAGTACCAGCCCAGGGAACACTGAAGCTTTCTTT.

The chain joins TRBV7-9 to TRBJ1-2; no clear D gene. Trimming took 2 bases from V and 11 from J, leaving 9 bases between them. CDR3 length: 11 residues. In germline, CDR1 is SEHNR, CDR2 FQNEAQ (reference sequence). The CDR3 DNA follows: TGTGCCAGCAGCTTATTAGGCCATTACACCTTC. Translation gives CASSLLGHYTF.

For the CDR3, the DNA is TGTGCCAGCAGCTTAGCCCCCAGGGCGAAGATCCTGTTTTTT. This codes for CASSLAPRAKILFF. V is TRBV11-2 and J is TRBJ1-4; D perhaps matches TRBD1 (5 bases). CDR1 and CDR2 from the germline V gene are SGHAT and FQNNGV. CDR3 length equals 14 residues. Trimming removed 1 base at V and 14 bases at J, with 17 bases between. Supplemented by reference TRBV11-2 and TRBJ1-4, the full variable domain reads EAGVAQSPRYKIIEKRQSVAFWCNPISGHATLYWYQQILGQGPKLLIQFQNNGVVDDSQLPKDRFSAERLKGVDSTLKIQPAKLEDSAVYLCASSLAPRAKILFFGSGTQLSVL.

This clone was seen once. The chain couples TRBV4-1 to TRBJ2-7; the match to TRBD2 covers 7 bases. The CDR3 is 15 amino acids. Losses at the gene ends were 1 base for V and 2 bases for J; bases not matched to a gene: 5. Germline values: CDR1 MGHRA, CDR2 YSYEKL. The CDR3 sequence: CASSQVGRGTYEQYF. CDR3 sequence (DNA): TGCGCCAGCAGCCAAGTAGGGAGGGGTACCTACGAGCAGTACTTC.

The rearrangement uses TRBV2 and TRBJ1-2; D perhaps matches TRBD1 (5 bases). The CDR3 has 15 residues. Germline values: CDR1 SNHLY, CDR2 FYNNEI. Between the trimmed V and J ends, which lost 2 bases and 2 bases, there was a span of 12 bases. Here the CDR3 reads CASSEPGPPNYGYTF. DNA of the CDR3: TGTGCCAGCAGTGAACCAGGGCCGCCCAACTATGGCTACACCTTC. Using reference TRBV2 and TRBJ1-2 for the parts outside the CDR3, the full variable domain is EPEVTQTPSHQVTQMGQEVILRCVPISNHLYFYWYRQILGQKVEFLVSFYNNEISEKSEIFDDQFSVERPDGSNFTLKIRSTKLEDSAMYFCASSEPGPPNYGYTFGSGTRLTVV.

The chain uses TRBV9 and TRBJ2-1; D is perhaps TRBD1 or TRBD2 (5 bases each). Trimming took 5 bases from V and 5 from J, leaving 11 bases between them. Germline CDR1 reads SGDLS; CDR2 reads YYNGEE. This CDR3 contains 13 residues. CDR3 in amino acids: CASRGAGDNEQFF. The CDR3 nucleotides are TGTGCCAGCAGAGGGGCGGGTGACAATGAGCAGTTCTTC.

The chain recombines TRBV29-1 with TRBJ1-2; D perhaps matches TRBD1 (5 bases). Trimming stripped 4 bases from V and 3 bases from J, with 15 bases between. CDR1 and CDR2 (germline): SQVTM, ANQGSEA. There are 14 residues in the CDR3. The CDR3 region is CSVGGGTGDYGYTF. CDR3 bases: TGCAGCGTTGGGGGCGGGACGGGCGACTATGGCTACACCTTC. The variable domain in full, completed from reference TRBV29-1 and TRBJ1-2, reads SAVISQKPSRDICQRGTSLTIQCQVDSQVTMMFWYRQQPGQSLTLIATANQGSEATYESGFVIDKFPISRPNLTFSTLTVSNMSPEDSSIYLCSVGGGTGDYGYTFGSGTRLTVV.

V usage is TRBV7-6 and J usage is TRBJ2-2; D is unclear. The CDR3 is made up of 12 amino acids. V lost 2 bases, J lost 2 bases, and 0 bases lay in between. CDR1 and CDR2 from the germline V gene are SGHVS and FNYEAQ. The CDR3 is CASSLNTGELFF. The CDR3 DNA reads TGTGCCAGCAGCTTAAACACCGGGGAGCTGTTTTTT.

The gene calls are TRBV27 and TRBJ2-7; D possibly corresponds to TRBD2 (5 bases). The CDR3 runs to 13 residues. Trimming took off 8 bases at V and 3 bases at J, with 14 bases between the two ends. Per germline, CDR1 MNHEY and CDR2 SMNVEV (reference sequence). The CDR3 is CASGPGSYYEQYF. DNA for the CDR3: TGTGCCAGCGGCCCGGGATCTTACTACGAGCAGTACTTC.

The chain carries TRBV7-9 and TRBJ1-2; D call uncertain. CDR3 length: 11 amino acids. Trimming cost V 5 bases and J 8 bases, with 9 bases left between them. Germline assignment: CDR1 SEHNR and CDR2 FQNEAQ (reference sequence). The CDR3 bases are TGTGCCAGCAGCGGAGCAGGAGGCTACACCTTC. Its translation is CASSGAGGYTF.

This chain joins TRBV4-1 and TRBJ1-1; possible D gene TRBD1, 6 bases. Trimming cost V 1 base and J 0 bases, with 15 bases left between them. CDR1 is MGHRA, CDR2 YSYEKL, per germline. This CDR3 contains 17 residues. The CDR3 coding sequence is TGCGCCAGCAGCCAAGGCGGCGGGGGGGCTGTGAACACTGAAGCTTTCTTT. Translation: CASSQGGGGAVNTEAFF.

The rearrangement links TRBV11-2 to TRBJ2-1; tentative D call: TRBD2 (5 bases). Germline V gives CDR1 SGHAT, CDR2 FQNNGV. CDR3 length: 12 amino acids. The V end lost 3 bases, the J end lost 6 bases, and 6 bases lay between the germline ends. CDR3 bases: TGTGCCAGCAGCTTCAGCGGCAATGAGCAGTTCTTC. Translated, it gives CASSFSGNEQFF.

The chain is built from TRBV7-9 and TRBJ1-1; weak D call: TRBD1 (5 bases). Germline V gene sequence: CDR1 SEHNR, CDR2 FQNEAQ (reference sequence). CDR3 length equals 16 residues. The ends were cut back, 0 bases at V and 3 bases at J, with 14 bases in the middle. CDR3 sequence (DNA): TGTGCCAGCAGCTTAGCGTCGGGGGGTTTGGACACTGAAGCTTTCTTT. Translating it yields CASSLASGGLDTEAFF. Full variable domain (outside the CDR3, taken from reference TRBV7-9 and TRBJ1-1): DTGVSQNPRHKITKRGQNVTFRCDPISEHNRLYWYRQTLGQGPEFLTYFQNEAQLEKSRLLSDRFSAERPKGSFSTLEIQRTEQGDSAMYLCASSLASGGLDTEAFFGQGTRLTVV.

The chain employs TRBV19 and TRBJ1-2; TRBD1 aligns across 7 bases. The CDR3 runs to 16 residues. Per germline, CDR1 LNHDA and CDR2 SQIVND (reference sequence). Trimming at V came to 6 bases and at J to 3 bases, leaving 13 bases not matched to a gene. DNA of the CDR3: TGTGCCAGTAGCCACCCCCGAAGACAGGGCGACTATGGCTACACCTTC. This translates into CASSHPRRQGDYGYTF.

The V call is TRBV5-8, the J call TRBJ1-1; 10 nucleotides match TRBD1. The germline gives CDR1 SGHTS, CDR2 YDEGEE. The CDR3 is 17 amino acids. The ends lost 3 bases at V and 0 bases at J; junction bases unmatched: 8. CDR3 region: CASSWGGTGAVNTEAFF. The CDR3 nucleotides are TGTGCCAGCAGCTGGGGAGGGACAGGGGCGGTGAACACTGAAGCTTTCTTT.

The chain is built from TRBV19 and TRBJ2-5; the match to TRBD2 covers 7 bases. Germline values: CDR1 LNHDA, CDR2 SQIVND (reference sequence). There are 14 residues in the CDR3. V was pared by 3 bases and J by 5 bases, with 6 bases of the junction left unmatched. The CDR3 protein is CASSITGTTETQYF. DNA of the CDR3: TGTGCCAGTAGTATTACCGGGACTACTGAGACCCAGTACTTC.

The chain couples TRBV6-5 to TRBJ2-3; D is uncertain. Trimming left V 10 bases short and J 0 bases short, with 17 bases between. The CDR3 has 15 residues. Germline CDR1 reads MNHEY; CDR2 reads SVGAGI. The chain's CDR3 is CATRRFLSSTDTQYF. The CDR3 nucleotides are TGTGCCACCCGCCGTTTCCTCTCTAGCACAGATACGCAGTATTTT.

The chain employs TRBV4-2 and TRBJ2-1, with 12 positions matching TRBD2. This CDR3 comprises 19 residues. V gave up 4 bases and J gave up 7 bases; unmatched junction bases: 17. Germline CDR1 is LGHNA and CDR2 is YNFKEQ. CDR3 coding DNA: TGTGCCAGCAGCCCCTCCCAGACTAGCGGGAGTTTCAGGAAGAATGAGCAGTTCTTC. It codes for CASSPSQTSGSFRKNEQFF.

The chain couples TRBV11-2 to TRBJ1-2, with a weak D call TRBD1 (5 bases). CDR1 SGHAT and CDR2 FQNNGV come from the germline V gene. V was shortened by 3 bases and J by 8 bases, with 10 bases between the two germline ends. The CDR3 has 12 residues. CDR3 sequence reads: CASSFGGGGYTF. CDR3 coding DNA: TGTGCCAGCAGCTTTGGGGGGGGAGGCTACACCTTC.

This sequence joins TRBV28 and TRBJ2-5; D is unresolved. This CDR3 has 12 residues. With 3 bases removed from V and 2 bases from J, the gap between germline ends came to 4 bases. The germline V gene encodes CDR1 MDHEN and CDR2 SYDVKM. CDR3: CASSFSQETQYF. CDR3 in DNA: TGTGCCAGCAGTTTCAGTCAAGAGACCCAGTACTTC.

This chain links TRBV18 with TRBJ2-2; tentatively, D is TRBD1 (6 bases). Trimming took off 3 bases at V and 1 base at J, with 9 bases between the two ends. Per germline, CDR1 KGHSH and CDR2 LQKENI. The CDR3 is 15 residues long. CDR3 sequence: CASSPRDKNTGELFF. CDR3 DNA sequence: TGTGCCAGCTCACCTCGGGACAAGAACACCGGGGAGCTGTTTTTT.

The J gene is TRBJ2-7, the V gene TRBV11-2; 7 nucleotides agree with TRBD1. From germline, CDR1 is SGHAT and CDR2 FQNNGV. The ends lost 5 bases at V and 2 bases at J; junction bases unmatched: 9. This CDR3 is built from 15 residues. In nucleotides, the CDR3 is TGTGCCAGCAGCCAGACGACAGGGTCCCCCTACGAGCAGTACTTC. This translates into CASSQTTGSPYEQYF.

This sequence joins TRBV5-6 and TRBJ1-2; maybe TRBD1 (6 bases). The CDR3 loop spans 14 amino acids. Germline CDR1 is SGHDT and CDR2 is YYEEEE. The ends were cut back, 4 bases at V and 3 bases at J, with 13 bases in the middle. This CDR3 reads CASSISDSYYGYTF. The CDR3 nucleotides read TGTGCCAGCAGCATCTCGGACAGTTACTATGGCTACACCTTC.